The clone carrying this T cell receptor beta chain has a count of ten or more. Its target is unknown. The data originate from a study of Graves' ophthalmopathy and Graves' hyperthyroidism. Overall study context: Ophthalmopathy absent within 18 months of follow-up marked hyperthyroidism as stable.

CDR1 is SQVTM, CDR2 ANQGSEA, per germline. Deletions cut 0 bases from V and 5 bases from J, with 16 bases between. This CDR3 has 15 residues. The TCR beta CDR3 regions underwent amplification from RNA transcripts. Investigators did first-round RT-PCR with HTBI primers, then second-round multiplex PCR. TCRdb re-called the multiplex PCR reads through MiXCR, storing one row per CDR3 protein. The top ten clones hold approximately 12% of a sample with some 1.1 million distinct CDR3 sequences, about 36% of them seen once. Study-wide points: Blood was where most expanded thyroid clonotypes above 0.001 frequency also turned up. With a specificity of roughly 72% and a sensitivity of 70% to 71%, the model predicted ophthalmopathy progression.

Hyperthyroidism patients were newly diagnosed, under 2 months' duration, aged 18 to 65. The sample was peripheral blood or thyroid tissue (not recorded which). The gene calls are TRBV29-1 and TRBJ1-2, with D maybe TRBD1 (5 bases). This TCR was sampled from an adult man with Graves' hyperthyroidism. CDR3 loop: CSVEDPVQDLYGYTF. The CDR3 DNA follows: TGCAGCGTTGAAGATCCTGTACAGGACTTATATGGCTACACCTTC.